This T cell receptor (beta chain) was recovered during a study of neurological immune-mediated disorders. As for the study in general: Secondary progressive cases numbered 3 among the roughly 35 multiple sclerosis patients, while the other 31 were relapsing-remitting.

This clonotype was recorded at least ten times. Its antigen is as yet unknown. The germline V gene encodes CDR1 MDHEN and CDR2 SYDVKM. The CDR3 has 16 amino acids. Trimming pared 5 bases from V and 3 bases from J, leaving 19 bases between. TCRdb independently ran MiXCR on the 5' RACE reads; one entry per CDR3 protein. The sample consists of tens of thousands of distinct CDR3 sequences, less than 5% of them appearing once. Points from the study as a whole: None of the CDR3 amino acid sequences of expanded clones were shared across subjects, and this suggested private repertoires in all groups.

The material sequenced was PBMCs. The sequence was obtained from a middle-aged man with multiple sclerosis. This rearrangement joins TRBV28 to TRBJ1-2; the D gene is possibly TRBD1 (5 bases). In DNA form, the CDR3 reads TGTGCCAGCAGTCCAGGGCCGCGAGGGAGGGACTATGGCTACACCTTC. Translating it yields CASSPGPRGRDYGYTF.